The 6 T cell receptor beta chains below were found in one sample sequenced in a study of T cells in Graves' hyperthyroidism and ophthalmopathy. RNA transcripts served as the template for amplifying TCR beta CDR3 regions. TCR CDR3 underwent first-round RT-PCR with the HTBI primer set. A single record per CDR3 protein comes from TCRdb applying MiXCR to the multiplex PCR reads. In the table there are approximately 420,000 distinct CDR3 sequences, about 15% of which are singletons. The specimen sequenced was blood. These receptor sequences come from a woman under 40 with Graves' hyperthyroidism.

V is TRBV13 and J is TRBJ1-6, with 7 positions matching TRBD1. This CDR3 region has 15 residues. The V and J ends lost 4 bases and 7 bases, in that order; junction bases with no gene match: 7. The V gene's germline CDR1 is PRHDT and CDR2 FYEKMQ (reference sequence). The CDR3 bases are TGTGCCAGCAGCTCTAATCAGGGGGTGAATTCACCCCTCCACTTT. Protein product: CASSSNQGVNSPLHF. Variable domain in full (rest from reference TRBV13 and TRBJ1-6): AAGVIQSPRHLIKEKRETATLKCYPIPRHDTVYWYQQGPGQDPQFLISFYEKMQSDKGSIPDRFSAQQFSDYHSELNMSSLELGDSALYFCASSSNQGVNSPLHFGNGTRLTVT.

This clonotype was seen many times. V is TRBV4-1 and J is TRBJ2-3, with D possibly matching TRBD1 (5 bases). The V gene lost 1 base and the J gene lost 2 bases, with 13 bases spanning the gap. In germline, CDR1 is MGHRA, CDR2 YSYEKL. This CDR3 comprises 16 residues. The CDR3 nucleotides read TGCGCCAGCAGCCAAGTGGACATGGGATTCACAGATACGCAGTATTTT. Protein sequence: CASSQVDMGFTDTQYF.

In this sample, this clonotype turned up many times. V usage is TRBV2 and J usage is TRBJ1-6; D is undetermined. Trimming took off 6 bases at V and 5 bases at J, with 8 bases between the two ends. Germline CDR1 SNHLY, CDR2 FYNNEI. The length of the CDR3 is 13 residues. CDR3 nucleotides: TGTGCCAGCAGAGAGGAAAATAATTCACCCCTCCACTTT. Encoded protein: CASREENNSPLHF.

This clonotype was seen many times. This sequence joins TRBV9 and TRBJ1-1; TRBD1 matches 7 bases. V shed 4 bases, J shed 0 bases, and the junction held 3 bases outside the gene matches. There are 14 residues in the CDR3. CDR1 and CDR2 from the germline V gene are SGDLS and YYNGEE. CDR3 DNA sequence: TGTGCCAGCAGCACGGGACAGATGAACACTGAAGCTTTCTTT. Translated, it gives CASSTGQMNTEAFF.

The chain uses TRBV15 and TRBJ2-2; D is uncertain. The germline V gene encodes CDR1 LNHNV and CDR2 YYDKDF (reference sequence). The CDR3 totals 16 residues. V was trimmed by 5 bases and J by 0 bases, leaving 13 bases between them. CDR3: CATSPKAWANTGELFF. The CDR3 DNA reads as TGTGCCACCAGCCCGAAGGCCTGGGCGAACACCGGGGAGCTGTTTTTT.

There are many counts of this clonotype. The chain uses TRBV6-1 and TRBJ2-1, with 12 bases that match TRBD2. CDR1 is MNHNS and CDR2 is SASEGT in the germline V gene. With 2 bases clipped from V and 7 bases from J, the junction kept 9 bases outside the gene matches. The CDR3 spans 17 residues. In DNA form, the CDR3 reads TGTGCCAGCAGTGAACCATTACTAGCGGGAGGTGCTAATGAGCAGTTCTTC. Translated: CASSEPLLAGGANEQFF.